This TCR beta chain was found in a study of T cells after somatic rescue of genetic block. This clone was seen just once. The data were produced by immunoSEQ multiplex PCR, yet TCRdb's version contains in-frame clones alone and is incomplete. The table records tens of thousands of clones, around 89% of them present only once. Trimming cost V 5 bases and J 2 bases; bases outside gene matches: 15. Per the germline V gene, CDR1 is SNHLY and CDR2 is FYNNEI. The CDR3 contains 18 residues. Source material: peripheral blood mononuclear cells (PBMCs). V usage is TRBV2 and J usage is TRBJ2-5, with TRBD2 identical over 9 bases. This receptor was obtained from a woman aged 18-30 years. DNA of the CDR3: TGTGCCAGCAGTTATAGCTTCGCGGGAGGGCGCTCTCAAGAGACCCAGTACTTC. Encoded protein: CASSYSFAGGRSQETQYF.